The clone carrying this T cell receptor (beta chain) has more than one count but fewer than ten. Antigen specificity is unknown. There are 12 residues in the CDR3. CDR1 is SGHDT, CDR2 YYEEEE, per germline. V dropped 0 bases and J dropped 10 bases, with 5 bases sitting between them. For ophthalmopathy patients, the Clinical Activity Score was at least 3 and the NOSPECS grade at least 4; duration was under 3 months. Diagnoses rested on clinical symptoms, serum thyroxine and TRAb, thyroid ultrasound and orbital computed tomography. An approximately 10 ml volume of fresh peripheral blood provided the PBMCs. The CDR3 regions of TCR beta were amplified from RNA transcripts. The HTBI set primed first-round TCR CDR3 RT-PCR. Each CDR3 protein is one row after TCRdb ran MiXCR on the multiplex PCR reads. The table has hundreds of thousands of distinct CDR3 sequences, about 20% seen once; the top ten hold 64%. The data were obtained in a study of T cells in Graves' hyperthyroidism and ophthalmopathy.

Study-wide results and limits: Peripheral blood also featured most of the thyroid clonotypes expanded above 0.001.

The sample taken for sequencing was blood. The TCR originated in a man in his thirties or forties with Graves' ophthalmopathy. The chain employs TRBV5-6 and TRBJ1-6; D unresolved. CDR3: CASSLGRSPLHF. The CDR3 bases are TGTGCCAGCAGCTTGGGGAGGTCACCCCTCCACTTT.